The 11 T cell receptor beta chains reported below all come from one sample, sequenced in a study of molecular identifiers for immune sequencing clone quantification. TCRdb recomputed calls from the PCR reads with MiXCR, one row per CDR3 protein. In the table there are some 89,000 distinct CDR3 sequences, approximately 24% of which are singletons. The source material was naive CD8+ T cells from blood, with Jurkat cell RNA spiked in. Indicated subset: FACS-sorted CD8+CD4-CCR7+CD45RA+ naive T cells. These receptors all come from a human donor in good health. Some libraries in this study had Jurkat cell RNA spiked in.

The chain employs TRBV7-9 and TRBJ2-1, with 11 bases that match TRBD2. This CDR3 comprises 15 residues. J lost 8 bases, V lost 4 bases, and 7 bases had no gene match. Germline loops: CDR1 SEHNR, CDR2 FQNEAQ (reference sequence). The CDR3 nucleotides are TGTGCCAGCAGCTCCACTAGCGGGAGATTCTATGAGCAGTTCTTC. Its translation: CASSSTSGRFYEQFF.

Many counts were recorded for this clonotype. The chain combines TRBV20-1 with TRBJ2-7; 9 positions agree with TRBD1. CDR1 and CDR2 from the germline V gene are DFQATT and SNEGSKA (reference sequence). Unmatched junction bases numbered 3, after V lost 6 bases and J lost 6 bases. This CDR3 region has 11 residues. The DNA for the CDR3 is TGCAGTGCCACGGGACAGGGCGAGCAGTACTTC. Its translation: CSATGQGEQYF.

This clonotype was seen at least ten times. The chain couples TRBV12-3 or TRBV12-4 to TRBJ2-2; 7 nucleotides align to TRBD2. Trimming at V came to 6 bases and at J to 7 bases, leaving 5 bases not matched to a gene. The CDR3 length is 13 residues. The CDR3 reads CASRGLGGGELFF. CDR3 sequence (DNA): TGTGCCAGCAGAGGACTAGGTGGCGGGGAGCTGTTTTTT.

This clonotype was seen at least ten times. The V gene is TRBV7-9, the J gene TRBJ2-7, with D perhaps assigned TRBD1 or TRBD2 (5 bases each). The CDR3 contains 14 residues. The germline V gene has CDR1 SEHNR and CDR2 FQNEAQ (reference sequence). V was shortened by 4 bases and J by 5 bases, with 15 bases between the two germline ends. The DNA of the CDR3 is TGTGCCAGCAGCTCCCCGGGGCGGATGGACGAGCAGTACTTC. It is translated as CASSSPGRMDEQYF.

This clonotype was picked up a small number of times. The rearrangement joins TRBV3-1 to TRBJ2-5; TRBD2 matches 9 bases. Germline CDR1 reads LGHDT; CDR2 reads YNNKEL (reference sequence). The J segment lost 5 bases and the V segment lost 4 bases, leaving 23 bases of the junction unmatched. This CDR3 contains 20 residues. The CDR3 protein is CASSPQSSGLAGKGRETQYF. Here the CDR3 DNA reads TGTGCCAGCAGCCCCCAGAGTTCGGGTCTAGCGGGGAAAGGACGGGAGACCCAGTACTTC.

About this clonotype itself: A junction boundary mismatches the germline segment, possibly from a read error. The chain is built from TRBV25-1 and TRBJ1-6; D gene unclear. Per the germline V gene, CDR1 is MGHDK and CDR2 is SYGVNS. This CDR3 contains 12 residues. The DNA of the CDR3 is TGCGCCAGCAGTGACTGGGATTCACCCCTCCACTTT. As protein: CASSDWDSPLHF.

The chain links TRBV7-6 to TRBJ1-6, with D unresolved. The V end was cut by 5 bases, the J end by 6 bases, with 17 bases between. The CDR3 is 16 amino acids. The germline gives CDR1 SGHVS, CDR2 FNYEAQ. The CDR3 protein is CASSAAIGYINSPLHF. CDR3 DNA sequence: TGTGCCAGCAGCGCCGCAATAGGGTATATTAATTCACCCCTCCACTTT.

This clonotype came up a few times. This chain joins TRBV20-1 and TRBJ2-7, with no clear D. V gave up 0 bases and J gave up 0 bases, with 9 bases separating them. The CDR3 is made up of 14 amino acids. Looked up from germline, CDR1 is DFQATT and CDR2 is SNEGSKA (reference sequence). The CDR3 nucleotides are TGCAGTGCTAGAGATCTTGTCAGCTCCTACGAGCAGTACTTC. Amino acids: CSARDLVSSYEQYF.

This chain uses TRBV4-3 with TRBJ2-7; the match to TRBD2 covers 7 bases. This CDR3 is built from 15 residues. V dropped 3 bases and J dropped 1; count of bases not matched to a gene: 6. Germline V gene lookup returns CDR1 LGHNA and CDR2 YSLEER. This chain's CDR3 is CASSHTAGRSYEQYF. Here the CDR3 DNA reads TGCGCCAGCAGCCATACAGCGGGGAGATCCTACGAGCAGTACTTC.

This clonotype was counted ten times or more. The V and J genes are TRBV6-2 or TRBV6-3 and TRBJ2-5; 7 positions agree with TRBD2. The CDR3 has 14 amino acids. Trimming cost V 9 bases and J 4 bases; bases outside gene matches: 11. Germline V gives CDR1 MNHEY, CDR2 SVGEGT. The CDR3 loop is CASDRGGSVETQYF. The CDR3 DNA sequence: TGTGCCAGTGACCGCGGCGGGAGTGTAGAGACCCAGTACTTC.

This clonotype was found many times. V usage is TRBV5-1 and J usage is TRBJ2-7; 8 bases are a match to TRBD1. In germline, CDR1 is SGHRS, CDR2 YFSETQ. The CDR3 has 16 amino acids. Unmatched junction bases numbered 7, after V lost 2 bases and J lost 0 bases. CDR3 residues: CASSLGQGVSSYEQYF. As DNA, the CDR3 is TGCGCCAGCAGCTTAGGACAGGGAGTAAGCTCCTACGAGCAGTACTTC.